The 12 T cell receptor beta chains reported below all come from one sample, sequenced in a study of identical twins. From the 5' RACE reads, TCRdb called clonotypes with MiXCR, one entry per CDR3 protein. Of 200,000 to 250,000 distinct CDR3 sequences listed, approximately 7.1% were seen once; the top ten hold just over 14%. This sample was shared with a second study, whose subject was T cells expressing NK-cell markers.

The sample consisted of CD8+ T cells sorted from blood. The origin of the receptors is a woman younger than 30 in good health.

The table lists this clonotype with many counts. The chain couples TRBV20-1 to TRBJ1-2, with no clear D. The germline V gene has CDR1 DFQATT and CDR2 SNEGSKA (reference sequence). Trimming took off 6 bases at V and 2 bases at J, with 16 bases between the two ends. The CDR3 spans 14 residues. CDR3 nucleotide sequence: TGCAGTGCCGCTTCACACCGAACCAACTATGGCTACACCTTC. Translation: CSAASHRTNYGYTF.

Only a few counts were recorded for this clonotype. V is TRBV7-9 and J is TRBJ1-6, with 7 bases identical to TRBD1. The J segment lost 9 bases and the V segment lost 5 bases, leaving 10 bases of the junction unmatched. CDR1 SEHNR and CDR2 FQNEAQ come from the germline V gene (reference sequence). This CDR3 contains 15 residues. The CDR3 bases are TGTGCCAGCAGCGACAACAGGGGAGGCGTTTCACCCCTCCACTTT. Its translation: CASSDNRGGVSPLHF.

This clonotype was observed a few times. The rearrangement links TRBV7-9 to TRBJ1-1; 8 nucleotides line up with TRBD1. The CDR3 consists of 15 residues. V lost 5 bases, J lost 11 bases, and 16 bases stayed unmatched. From germline, CDR1 is SEHNR and CDR2 FQNEAQ (reference sequence). The CDR3 region has the DNA TGTGCCAGCAGCGATTCCCGGGACAGGAGGAGGGGCGCTTTCTTT. This encodes CASSDSRDRRRGAFF. Using reference TRBV7-9 and TRBJ1-1 for the parts outside the CDR3, the full variable domain is DTGVSQNPRHKITKRGQNVTFRCDPISEHNRLYWYRQTLGQGPEFLTYFQNEAQLEKSRLLSDRFSAERPKGSFSTLEIQRTEQGDSAMYLCASSDSRDRRRGAFFGQGTRLTVV.

This chain uses TRBV15 with TRBJ1-2; D gene unclear. The V gene lost 6 bases and the J gene lost 7 bases, with 21 bases spanning the gap. The CDR3 extends over 15 amino acids. Per germline, CDR1 LNHNV and CDR2 YYDKDF (reference sequence). Here the CDR3 reads CATSITDGSIGGYTF. The CDR3 coding sequence is TGTGCCACCAGTATAACGGACGGGAGTATCGGTGGCTACACCTTC. Supplemented by reference TRBV15 and TRBJ1-2, the full variable domain reads DAMVIQNPRYQVTQFGKPVTLSCSQTLNHNVMYWYQQKSSQAPKLLFHYYDKDFNNEADTPDNFQSRRPNTSFCFLDIRSPGLGDTAMYLCATSITDGSIGGYTFGSGTRLTVV.

This clonotype was counted only a few times. The rearrangement links TRBV30 to TRBJ2-7; perhaps D is TRBD1 or TRBD2 (5 bases each). The V end lost 0 bases, the J end lost 2 bases, and 14 bases lay between the germline ends. CDR1 is GTSNPN, CDR2 SVGIG, per germline (reference sequence). The CDR3 consists of 15 residues. This CDR3 is CAWSVRGDPTYEQYF. CDR3 nucleotides: TGTGCCTGGAGTGTTAGAGGGGACCCTACCTACGAGCAGTACTTC.

This clonotype came up many times. The junction differs from germline at one of its ends, possibly a read error. V gene TRBV20-1 combines with J gene TRBJ1-1, with 8 bases fitting TRBD1. CDR3 length: 12 residues. Germline V lookup: CDR1 DFQATT, CDR2 SNEGSKA (reference sequence). The DNA of the CDR3 is TGCAGTGCCCCCAGGACAGGGTTTGAAGCCTTCTTT. Residues: CSAPRTGFEAFF.

This clonotype was observed a handful of times. The rearrangement joins TRBV12-5 to TRBJ2-5; no reliable D call. V lost 1 base and J lost 3, with 12 bases in between. The CDR3 covers 15 residues. CDR1 is LGHNT and CDR2 is FRNRAP in the germline V gene. The CDR3 protein is CASGLDSSEKETQYF. For the CDR3, the DNA is TGTGCTAGTGGTTTGGACTCGTCGGAGAAAGAGACCCAGTACTTC. Based on the CDR3 plus reference TRBV12-5 and TRBJ2-5, the full variable domain is DARVTQTPRHKVTEMGQEVTMRCQPILGHNTVFWYRQTMMQGLELLAYFRNRAPLDDSGMPKDRFSAEMPDATLATLKIQPSEPRDSAVYFCASGLDSSEKETQYFGPGTRLLVL.

This clonotype has a handful of counts. The rearrangement joins TRBV20-1 to TRBJ2-2; D is unresolved. V gave up 0 bases and J gave up 4 bases, with 9 bases separating them. CDR3 length: 14 residues. From germline, CDR1 is DFQATT and CDR2 SNEGSKA (reference sequence). CDR3 in amino acids: CSARDWGSTGELFF. DNA of the CDR3: TGCAGTGCTAGAGATTGGGGATCCACCGGGGAGCTGTTTTTT.

This clonotype was counted at least ten times. V gene TRBV10-3 combines with J gene TRBJ1-2, with a weak D call TRBD1 (5 bases). V was cut by 6 bases and J by 4 bases, with 9 bases left in between. The V gene's germline CDR1 is ENHRY and CDR2 SYGVKD. CDR3 size: 12 residues. DNA of the CDR3: TGTGCCATCAGCGAGGGGTCCTATGGCTACACCTTC. Translation gives CAISEGSYGYTF.

J is TRBJ2-1 and V is TRBV20-1; 11 nucleotides line up with TRBD2. The CDR3 consists of 16 residues. CDR1 is DFQATT and CDR2 is SNEGSKA in the germline V gene (reference sequence). Losses at the gene ends were 0 bases for V and 2 bases for J; bases not matched to a gene: 3. The CDR3 spells CSARDGTSGPYNEQFF. The CDR3 region has the DNA TGCAGTGCTAGAGATGGGACTAGCGGTCCCTACAATGAGCAGTTCTTC.

The V and J genes are TRBV12-3 or TRBV12-4 and TRBJ1-2, with 9 bases matching TRBD1. After removal of 5 bases from V and 9 bases from J, the junction contained 7 bases not matched to a gene. The length of the CDR3 is 13 residues. CDR3 region: CASSTYRGQSYTF. As DNA, the CDR3 is TGTGCCAGCAGTACCTACAGGGGGCAAAGCTACACCTTC.

This chain uses TRBV27 with TRBJ2-7; TRBD2 agrees at 7 bases. The V gene end was trimmed by 0 bases and the J gene end by 0 bases; junction bases not matched to a gene: 2. Germline CDR1 MNHEY, CDR2 SMNVEV (reference sequence). The CDR3 loop spans 15 amino acids. CDR3 DNA: TGTGCCAGCAGTTTATCAGGGAGGGGCTCCTACGAGCAGTACTTC. This sequence encodes CASSLSGRGSYEQYF.